One T cell receptor (beta chain) is described in this entry. Reverse transcription of roughly 0.5 to 1 ug RNA was carried out with random hexamers. TCRdb passed the immunoSEQ multiplex PCR reads through MiXCR, listing each CDR3 protein once. The sample lists about 200,000 distinct CDR3 sequences, approximately 95% occurring once. The data originate from a study of CD8 T cells in Susac syndrome. V was pared by 1 base and J by 3 bases, with 3 bases between. CDR1 is LNHNV and CDR2 is YYDKDF in the germline V gene (reference sequence). The CDR3 sequence is 12 residues long. The sequenced sample consisted of CD4+ T cells from PBMCs. The receptor was derived from a human donor with multiple sclerosis. The chain is built from TRBV15 and TRBJ1-2; unclear D gene. The CDR3 here is CATSRVHYGYTF. CDR3 in DNA: TGTGCCACCAGCAGAGTACACTATGGCTACACCTTC.